The clone carrying this T cell receptor (beta chain) has at least ten counts. Then a second PCR, running roughly 7 to 11 cycles, was carried out with a sample-barcoded 5' primer and a J-beta primer mix. Each CDR3 protein gets one entry after TCRdb re-called the 5' RACE reads with MiXCR. Of around 800,000 distinct CDR3 sequences in the sample, under 30% were seen once. The germline CDR1 and CDR2 sequences are SGHRS and YFSETQ. The CDR3 runs to 15 residues. Every sample gave at least 5 micrograms of total RNA when it was extracted. This entry belongs to a study of blood T cells in healthy people across ages. On the study more broadly: Template-switching capture recovered about one barcoded beta molecule per two T cells.

The same sample was also studied in work on T cells of mothers and their children. This second report adds: Relative to unrelated pairs, biologically related mother-child dyads exhibited marginally greater, non-significant overlap.

The sequence was collected from a boy younger than 18 in good health. The sequencing sample was made of blood. This rearrangement joins TRBV5-1 to TRBJ2-5; D is tentatively TRBD1 or TRBD2 (5 bases each). The end of the DNA is better explained by TRBJ2-7, so the J call may be wrong. CDR3 DNA: TGCGCCAGCAGCTCCGGGACGGGGAGAGCCTACGAGCAGTACTTC. Translation gives CASSSGTGRAYEQYF.